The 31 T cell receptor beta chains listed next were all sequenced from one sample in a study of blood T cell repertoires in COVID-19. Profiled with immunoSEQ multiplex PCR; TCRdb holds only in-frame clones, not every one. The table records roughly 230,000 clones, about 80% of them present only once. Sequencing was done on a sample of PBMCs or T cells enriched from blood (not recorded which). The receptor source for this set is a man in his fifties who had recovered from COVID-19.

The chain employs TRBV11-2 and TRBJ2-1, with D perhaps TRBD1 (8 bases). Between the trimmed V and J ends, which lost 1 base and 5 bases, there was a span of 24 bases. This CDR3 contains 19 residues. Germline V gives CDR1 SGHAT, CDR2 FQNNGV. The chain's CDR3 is CASSLGFRGQGRANNEQFF. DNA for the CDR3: TGTGCCAGCAGCTTAGGTTTCAGGGGGCAGGGGAGGGCCAACAATGAGCAGTTCTTC.

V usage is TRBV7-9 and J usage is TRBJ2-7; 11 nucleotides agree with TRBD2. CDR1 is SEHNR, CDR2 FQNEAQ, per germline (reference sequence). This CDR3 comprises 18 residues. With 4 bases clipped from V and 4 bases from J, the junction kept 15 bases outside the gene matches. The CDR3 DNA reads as TGTGCCAGCAGCTCCCTCCCGGTGGGACTAGCGGAGAAGTACGAGCAGTACTTC. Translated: CASSSLPVGLAEKYEQYF. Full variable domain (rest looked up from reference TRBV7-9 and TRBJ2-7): DTGVSQNPRHKITKRGQNVTFRCDPISEHNRLYWYRQTLGQGPEFLTYFQNEAQLEKSRLLSDRFSAERPKGSFSTLEIQRTEQGDSAMYLCASSSLPVGLAEKYEQYFGPGTRLTVT.

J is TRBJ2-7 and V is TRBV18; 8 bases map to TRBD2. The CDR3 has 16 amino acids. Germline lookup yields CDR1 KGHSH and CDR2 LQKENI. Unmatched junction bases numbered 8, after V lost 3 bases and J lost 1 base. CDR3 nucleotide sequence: TGTGCCAGCTCACCCTCGGGAGGGTTCGTTTCCTACGAGCAGTACTTC. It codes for CASSPSGGFVSYEQYF.

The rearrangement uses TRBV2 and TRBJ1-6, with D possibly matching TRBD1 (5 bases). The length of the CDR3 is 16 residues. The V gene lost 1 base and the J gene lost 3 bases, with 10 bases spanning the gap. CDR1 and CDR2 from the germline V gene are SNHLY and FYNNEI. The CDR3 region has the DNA TGTGCCAGCAGTGAAGAACAGGACCTCTATAATTCACCCCTCCACTTT. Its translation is CASSEEQDLYNSPLHF.

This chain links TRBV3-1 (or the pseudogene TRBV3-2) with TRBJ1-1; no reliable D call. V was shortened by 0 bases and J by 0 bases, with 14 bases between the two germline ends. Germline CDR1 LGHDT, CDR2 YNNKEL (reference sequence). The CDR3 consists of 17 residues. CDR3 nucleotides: TGTGCCAGCAGCCAAGATTTTGGAGCAGCAATGAACACTGAAGCTTTCTTT. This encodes CASSQDFGAAMNTEAFF.

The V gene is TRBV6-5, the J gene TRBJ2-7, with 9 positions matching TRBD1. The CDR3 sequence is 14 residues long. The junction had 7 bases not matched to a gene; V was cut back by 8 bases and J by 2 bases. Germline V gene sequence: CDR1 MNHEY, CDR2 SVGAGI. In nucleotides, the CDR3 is TGTGCCAGCGAAAACAGGGGGCCCACCTACGAGCAGTACTTC. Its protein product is CASENRGPTYEQYF.

The CDR3 spells CASGARGGVAEAFF. In DNA, the CDR3 is TGTGCCAGCGGAGCCCGAGGGGGGGTAGCTGAAGCTTTCTTT. The chain links TRBV28 to TRBJ1-1, with D possibly TRBD1 on 6 matching bases. The germline V gene has CDR1 MDHEN and CDR2 SYDVKM. V was clipped by 8 bases and J by 6 bases, with 19 bases between them. The CDR3 totals 14 residues.

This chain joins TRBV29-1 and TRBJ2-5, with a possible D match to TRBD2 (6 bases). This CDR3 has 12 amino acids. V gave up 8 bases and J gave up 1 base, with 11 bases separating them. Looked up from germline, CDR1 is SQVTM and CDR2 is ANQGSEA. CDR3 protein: CSPMRGQETQYF. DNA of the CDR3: TGCAGCCCGATGCGGGGCCAAGAGACCCAGTACTTC.

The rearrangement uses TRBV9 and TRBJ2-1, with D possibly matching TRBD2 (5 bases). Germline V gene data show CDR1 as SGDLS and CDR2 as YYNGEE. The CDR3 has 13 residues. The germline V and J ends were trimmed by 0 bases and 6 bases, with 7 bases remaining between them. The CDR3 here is CASSVASGNEQFF. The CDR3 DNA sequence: TGTGCCAGCAGCGTAGCCAGCGGCAATGAGCAGTTCTTC. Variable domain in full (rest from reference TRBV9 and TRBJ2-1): DSGVTQTPKHLITATGQRVTLRCSPRSGDLSVYWYQQSLDQGLQFLIQYYNGEERAKGNILERFSAQQFPDLHSELNLSSLELGDSALYFCASSVASGNEQFFGPGTRLTVL.

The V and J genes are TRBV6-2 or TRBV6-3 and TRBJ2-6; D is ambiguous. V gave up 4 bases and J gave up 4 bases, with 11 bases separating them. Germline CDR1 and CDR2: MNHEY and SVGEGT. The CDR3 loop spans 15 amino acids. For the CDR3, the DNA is TGTGCCAGCAGTTTAGAGAGATCGGGGGCCAACGTCCTGACTTTC. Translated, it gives CASSLERSGANVLTF.

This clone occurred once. CDR3 in DNA: TGTGCCAGCAGTCCTCTTGAGACACGACTAGCGGCTTTCTTT. Protein product: CASSPLETRLAAFF. The V and J genes are TRBV7-9 and TRBJ1-1; unclear D gene. The CDR3 loop spans 14 amino acids. V gave up 6 bases and J gave up 11 bases, with 22 bases separating them. Germline CDR1 SEHNR, CDR2 FQNEAQ (reference sequence).

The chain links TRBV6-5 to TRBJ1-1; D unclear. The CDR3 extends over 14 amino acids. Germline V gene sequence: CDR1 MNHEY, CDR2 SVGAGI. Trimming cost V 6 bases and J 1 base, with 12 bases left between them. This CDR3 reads CASSHHEANTEAFF. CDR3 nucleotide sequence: TGTGCCAGCAGCCACCACGAGGCGAACACTGAAGCTTTCTTT.

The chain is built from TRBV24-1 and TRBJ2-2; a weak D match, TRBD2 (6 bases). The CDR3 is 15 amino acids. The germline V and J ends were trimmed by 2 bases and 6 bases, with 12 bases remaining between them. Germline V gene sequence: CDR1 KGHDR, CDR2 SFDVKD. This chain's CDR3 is CATSDSGLFSGELFF. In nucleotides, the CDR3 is TGTGCCACCAGTGATTCCGGACTATTCTCCGGGGAGCTGTTTTTT.

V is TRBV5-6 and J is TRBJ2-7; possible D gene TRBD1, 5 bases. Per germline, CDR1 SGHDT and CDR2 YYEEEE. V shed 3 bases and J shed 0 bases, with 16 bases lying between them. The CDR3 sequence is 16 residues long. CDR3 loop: CASSWGRGDTSYEQYF. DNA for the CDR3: TGTGCCAGCAGCTGGGGCCGAGGAGACACCTCCTACGAGCAGTACTTC.

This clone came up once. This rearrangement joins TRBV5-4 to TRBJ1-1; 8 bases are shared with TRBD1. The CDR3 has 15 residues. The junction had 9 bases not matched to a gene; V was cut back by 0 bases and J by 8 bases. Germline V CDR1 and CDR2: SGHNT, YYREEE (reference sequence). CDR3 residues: CASSLGQGAQEEAFF. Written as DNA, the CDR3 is TGTGCCAGCAGCTTGGGGCAGGGGGCCCAAGAGGAAGCTTTCTTT.

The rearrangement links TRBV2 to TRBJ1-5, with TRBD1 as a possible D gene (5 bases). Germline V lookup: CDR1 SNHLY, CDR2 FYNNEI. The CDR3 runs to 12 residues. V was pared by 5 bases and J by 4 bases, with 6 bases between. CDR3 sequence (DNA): TGTGCCAGCAGTAGACAGAATCAGCCCCAGCATTTT. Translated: CASSRQNQPQHF.

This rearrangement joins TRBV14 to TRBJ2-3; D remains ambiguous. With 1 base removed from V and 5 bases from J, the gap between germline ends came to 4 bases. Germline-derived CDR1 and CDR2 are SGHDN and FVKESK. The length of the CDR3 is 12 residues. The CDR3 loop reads CASSQAKDTQYF. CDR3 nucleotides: TGTGCCAGCAGCCAAGCCAAAGATACGCAGTATTTT.

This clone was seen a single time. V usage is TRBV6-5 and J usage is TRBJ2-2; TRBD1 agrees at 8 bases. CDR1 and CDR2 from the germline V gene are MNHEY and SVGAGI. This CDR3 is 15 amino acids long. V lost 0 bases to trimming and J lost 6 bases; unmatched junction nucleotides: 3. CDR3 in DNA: TGTGCCAGCAGTTACTCAGGACAGGGATCCGGGGAGCTGTTTTTT. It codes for CASSYSGQGSGELFF.

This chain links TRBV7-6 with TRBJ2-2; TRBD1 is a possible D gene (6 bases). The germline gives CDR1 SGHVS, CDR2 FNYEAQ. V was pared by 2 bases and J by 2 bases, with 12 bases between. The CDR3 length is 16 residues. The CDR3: CASSLRSGANTGELFF. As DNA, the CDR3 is TGTGCCAGCAGCTTAAGGTCAGGGGCTAACACCGGGGAGCTGTTTTTT.

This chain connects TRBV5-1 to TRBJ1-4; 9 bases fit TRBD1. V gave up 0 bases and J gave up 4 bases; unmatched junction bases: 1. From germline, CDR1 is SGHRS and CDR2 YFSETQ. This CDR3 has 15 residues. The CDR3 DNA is TGCGCCAGCAGCTTGGGGGACAGGGATAATGAAAAACTGTTTTTT. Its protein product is CASSLGDRDNEKLFF.

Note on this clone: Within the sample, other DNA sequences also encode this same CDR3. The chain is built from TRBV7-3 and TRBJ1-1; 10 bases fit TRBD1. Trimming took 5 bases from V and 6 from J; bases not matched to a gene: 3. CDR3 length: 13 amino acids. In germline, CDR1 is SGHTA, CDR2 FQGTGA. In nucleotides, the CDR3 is TGTGCCAGCAGCCCCGGGACAGGGGCTGAAGCTTTCTTT. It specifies CASSPGTGAEAFF.

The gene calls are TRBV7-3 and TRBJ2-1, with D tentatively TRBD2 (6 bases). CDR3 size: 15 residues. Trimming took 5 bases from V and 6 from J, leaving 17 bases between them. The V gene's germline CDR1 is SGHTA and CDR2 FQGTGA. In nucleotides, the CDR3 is TGTGCCAGCAGCCCTCGGAGGGGCGAGGGCAATGAGCAGTTCTTC. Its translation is CASSPRRGEGNEQFF.

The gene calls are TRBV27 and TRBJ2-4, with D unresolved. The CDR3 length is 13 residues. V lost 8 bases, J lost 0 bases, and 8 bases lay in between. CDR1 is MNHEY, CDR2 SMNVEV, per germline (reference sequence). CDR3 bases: TGTGCCAGCGGGCCTCTAGCCAAAAACATTCAGTACTTC. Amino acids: CASGPLAKNIQYF.

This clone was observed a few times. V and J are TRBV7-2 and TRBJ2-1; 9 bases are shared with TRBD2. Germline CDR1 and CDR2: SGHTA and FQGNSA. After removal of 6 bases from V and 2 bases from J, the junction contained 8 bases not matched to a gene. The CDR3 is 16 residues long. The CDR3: CASSGWSSGTYNEQFF. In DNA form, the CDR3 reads TGTGCCAGCAGTGGTTGGTCTAGCGGGACCTACAATGAGCAGTTCTTC.

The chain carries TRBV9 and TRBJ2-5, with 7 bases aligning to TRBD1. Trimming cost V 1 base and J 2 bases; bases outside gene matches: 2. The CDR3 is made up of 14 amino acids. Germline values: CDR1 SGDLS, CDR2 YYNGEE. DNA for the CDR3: TGTGCCAGCAGCGTAAGGGGGCAGCAAGAGACCCAGTACTTC. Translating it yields CASSVRGQQETQYF.

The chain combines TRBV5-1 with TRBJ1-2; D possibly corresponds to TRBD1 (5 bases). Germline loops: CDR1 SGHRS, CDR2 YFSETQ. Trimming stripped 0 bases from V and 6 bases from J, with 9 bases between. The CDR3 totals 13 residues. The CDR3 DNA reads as TGCGCCAGCAGCTTGGATGGGGCGAATGGCTACACCTTC. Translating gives CASSLDGANGYTF.

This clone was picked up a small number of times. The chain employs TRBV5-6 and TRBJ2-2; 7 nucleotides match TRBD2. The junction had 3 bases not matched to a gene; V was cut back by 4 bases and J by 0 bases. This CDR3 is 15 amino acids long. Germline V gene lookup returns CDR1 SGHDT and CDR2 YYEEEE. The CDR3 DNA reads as TGTGCCAGCAGCCCTAGCGGACCGAACACCGGGGAGCTGTTTTTT. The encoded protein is CASSPSGPNTGELFF. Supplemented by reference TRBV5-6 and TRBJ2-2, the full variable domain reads DAGVTQSPTHLIKTRGQQVTLRCSPKSGHDTVSWYQQALGQGPQFIFQYYEEEERQRGNFPDRFSGHQFPNYSSELNVNALLLGDSALYLCASSPSGPNTGELFFGEGSRLTVL.

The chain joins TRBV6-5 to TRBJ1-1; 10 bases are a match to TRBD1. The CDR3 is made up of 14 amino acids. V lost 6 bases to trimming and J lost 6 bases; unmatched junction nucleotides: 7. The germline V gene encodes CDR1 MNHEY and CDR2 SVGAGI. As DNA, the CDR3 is TGTGCCAGCAGAGGACCGGGACAGGGGTCTGAAGCTTTCTTT. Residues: CASRGPGQGSEAFF.

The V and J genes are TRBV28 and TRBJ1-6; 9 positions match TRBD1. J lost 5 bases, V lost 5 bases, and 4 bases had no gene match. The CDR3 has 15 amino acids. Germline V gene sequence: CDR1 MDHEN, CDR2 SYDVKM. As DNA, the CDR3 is TGTGCCAGCAGTCCCCGGACAGGGGATAATTCACCCCTCCACTTT. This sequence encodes CASSPRTGDNSPLHF.

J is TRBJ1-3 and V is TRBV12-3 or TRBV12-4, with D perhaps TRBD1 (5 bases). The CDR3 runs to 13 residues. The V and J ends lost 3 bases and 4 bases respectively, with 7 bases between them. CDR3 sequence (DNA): TGTGCCAGCAGTTTCGGGGGGGGAAACACCATATATTTT. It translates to CASSFGGGNTIYF.

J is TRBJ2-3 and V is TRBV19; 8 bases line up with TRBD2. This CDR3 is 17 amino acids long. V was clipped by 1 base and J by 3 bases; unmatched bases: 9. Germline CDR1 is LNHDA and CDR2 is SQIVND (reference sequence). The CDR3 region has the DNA TGTGCCAGTAGTATAGCAACGCGGGGACTAGGTACAGATACGCAGTATTTT. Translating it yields CASSIATRGLGTDTQYF.